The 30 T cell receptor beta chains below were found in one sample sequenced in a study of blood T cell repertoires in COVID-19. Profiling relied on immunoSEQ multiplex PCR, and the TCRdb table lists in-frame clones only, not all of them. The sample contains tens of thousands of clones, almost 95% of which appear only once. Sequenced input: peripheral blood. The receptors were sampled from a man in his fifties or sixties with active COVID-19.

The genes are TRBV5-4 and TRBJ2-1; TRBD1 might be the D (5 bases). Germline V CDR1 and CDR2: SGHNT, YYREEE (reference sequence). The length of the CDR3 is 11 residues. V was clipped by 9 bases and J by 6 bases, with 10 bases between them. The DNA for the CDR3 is TGTGCCAAAAAGGGGCCCAATGAGCAGTTCTTC. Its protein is CAKKGPNEQFF.

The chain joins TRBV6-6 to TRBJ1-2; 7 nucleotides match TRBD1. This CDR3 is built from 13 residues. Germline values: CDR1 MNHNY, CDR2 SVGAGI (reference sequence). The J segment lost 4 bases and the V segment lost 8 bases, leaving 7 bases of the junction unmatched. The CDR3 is CASQTPGGYGYTF. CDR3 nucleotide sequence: TGTGCCAGCCAGACTCCAGGGGGCTATGGCTACACCTTC.

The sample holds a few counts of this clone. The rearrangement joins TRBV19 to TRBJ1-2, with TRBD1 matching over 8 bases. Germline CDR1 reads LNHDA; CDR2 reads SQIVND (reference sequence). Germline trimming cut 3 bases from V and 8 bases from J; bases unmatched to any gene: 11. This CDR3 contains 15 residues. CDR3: CASSITQTGEDGYTF. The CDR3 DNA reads TGTGCCAGTAGTATTACCCAGACAGGGGAGGACGGCTACACCTTC. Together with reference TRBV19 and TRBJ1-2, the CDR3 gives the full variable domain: DGGITQSPKYLFRKEGQNVTLSCEQNLNHDAMYWYRQDPGQGLRLIYYSQIVNDFQKGDIAEGYSVSREKKESFPLTVTSAQKNPTAFYLCASSITQTGEDGYTFGSGTRLTVV.

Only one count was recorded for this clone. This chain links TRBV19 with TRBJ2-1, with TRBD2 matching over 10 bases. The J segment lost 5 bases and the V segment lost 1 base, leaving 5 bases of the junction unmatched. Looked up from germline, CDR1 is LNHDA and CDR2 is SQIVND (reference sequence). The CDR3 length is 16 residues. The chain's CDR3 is CASSIVGTSANNEQFF. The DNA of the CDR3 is TGTGCCAGTAGTATAGTGGGGACTAGCGCAAACAATGAGCAGTTCTTC.

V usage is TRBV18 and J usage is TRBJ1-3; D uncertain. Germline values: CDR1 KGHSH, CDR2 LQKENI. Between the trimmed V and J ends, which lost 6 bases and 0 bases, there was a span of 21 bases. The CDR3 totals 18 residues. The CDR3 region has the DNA TGTGCCAGCTCCCCCGTGGAGGGAGGGCCAAGCTCTGGAAACACCATATATTTT. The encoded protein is CASSPVEGGPSSGNTIYF.

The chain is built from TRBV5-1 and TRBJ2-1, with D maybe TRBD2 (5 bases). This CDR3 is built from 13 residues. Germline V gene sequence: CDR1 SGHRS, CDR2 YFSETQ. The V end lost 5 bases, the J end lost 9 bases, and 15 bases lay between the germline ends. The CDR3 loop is CASRPSAGSEQFF. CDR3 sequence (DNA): TGCGCCAGCAGACCCTCTGCGGGTAGTGAGCAGTTCTTC. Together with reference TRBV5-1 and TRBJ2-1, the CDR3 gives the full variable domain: KAGVTQTPRYLIKTRGQQVTLSCSPISGHRSVSWYQQTPGQGLQFLFEYFSETQRNKGNFPGRFSGRQFSNSRSEMNVSTLELGDSALYLCASRPSAGSEQFFGPGTRLTVL.

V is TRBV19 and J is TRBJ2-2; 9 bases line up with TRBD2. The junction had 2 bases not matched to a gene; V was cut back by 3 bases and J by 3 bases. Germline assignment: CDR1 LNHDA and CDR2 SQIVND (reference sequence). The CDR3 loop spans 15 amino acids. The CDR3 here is CASSMAGGHTGELFF. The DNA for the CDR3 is TGTGCCAGTAGTATGGCGGGAGGGCACACCGGGGAGCTGTTTTTT.

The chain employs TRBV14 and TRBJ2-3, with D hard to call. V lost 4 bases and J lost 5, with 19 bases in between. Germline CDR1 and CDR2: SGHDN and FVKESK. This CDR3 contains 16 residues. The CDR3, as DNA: TGTGCCAGCAGCCTCGGCCTAGAGGCCCCCAGAGATACGCAGTATTTT. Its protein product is CASSLGLEAPRDTQYF.

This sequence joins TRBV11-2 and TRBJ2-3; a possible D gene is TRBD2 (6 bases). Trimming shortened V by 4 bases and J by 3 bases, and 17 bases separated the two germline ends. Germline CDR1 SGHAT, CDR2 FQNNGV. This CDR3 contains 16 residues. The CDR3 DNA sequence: TGTGCCAGCAGCTCCCCGTCGGGAGTGGGGACAGATACGCAGTATTTT. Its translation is CASSSPSGVGTDTQYF.

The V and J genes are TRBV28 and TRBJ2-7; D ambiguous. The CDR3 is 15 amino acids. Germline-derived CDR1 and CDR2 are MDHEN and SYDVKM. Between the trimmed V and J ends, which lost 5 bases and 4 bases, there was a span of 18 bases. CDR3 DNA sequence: TGTGCCAGCAGTCCTCTGATCCGGTCCTTGTACGAGCAGTACTTC. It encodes CASSPLIRSLYEQYF.

The CDR3 spells CASSLGVGRGEETQYF. CDR3 DNA sequence: TGTGCCAGCAGCTTAGGAGTGGGCAGGGGAGAAGAGACCCAGTACTTC. The gene calls are TRBV7-9 and TRBJ2-5; perhaps TRBD1 as D (6 bases). This CDR3 region has 16 residues. The germline CDR1 and CDR2 sequences are SEHNR and FQNEAQ (reference sequence). The V end lost 1 base, the J end lost 3 bases, and 15 bases lay between the germline ends.

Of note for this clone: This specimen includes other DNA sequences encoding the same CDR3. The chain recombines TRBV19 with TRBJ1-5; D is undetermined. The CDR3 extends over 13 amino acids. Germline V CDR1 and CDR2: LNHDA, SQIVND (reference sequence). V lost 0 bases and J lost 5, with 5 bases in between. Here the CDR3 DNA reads TGTGCCAGTAGTATAGACCGAGATCAGCCCCAGCATTTT. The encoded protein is CASSIDRDQPQHF.

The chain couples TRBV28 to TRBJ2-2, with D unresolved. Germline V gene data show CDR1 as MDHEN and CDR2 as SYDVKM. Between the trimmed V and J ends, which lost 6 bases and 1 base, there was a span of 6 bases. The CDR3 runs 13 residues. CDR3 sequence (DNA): TGTGCCAGCAGCTACGGGAACACCGGGGAGCTGTTTTTT. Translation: CASSYGNTGELFF.

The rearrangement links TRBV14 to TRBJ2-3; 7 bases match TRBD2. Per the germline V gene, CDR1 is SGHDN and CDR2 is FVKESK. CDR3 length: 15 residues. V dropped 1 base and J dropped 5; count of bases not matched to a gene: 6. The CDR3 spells CASSQVAGTKDTQYF. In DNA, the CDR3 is TGTGCCAGCAGCCAAGTGGCCGGGACTAAAGATACGCAGTATTTT.

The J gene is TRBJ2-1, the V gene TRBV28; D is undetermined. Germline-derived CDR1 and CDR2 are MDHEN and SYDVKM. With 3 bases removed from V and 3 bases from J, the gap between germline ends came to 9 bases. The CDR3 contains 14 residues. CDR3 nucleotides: TGTGCCAGCAGTTTTGAGCGACTCTACAATGAGCAGTTCTTC. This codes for CASSFERLYNEQFF.

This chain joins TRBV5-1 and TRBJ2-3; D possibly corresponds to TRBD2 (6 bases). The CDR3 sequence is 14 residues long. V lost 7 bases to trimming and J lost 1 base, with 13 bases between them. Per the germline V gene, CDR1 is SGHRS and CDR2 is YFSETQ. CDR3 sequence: CASGPLAGTDTQYF. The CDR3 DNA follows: TGCGCCAGCGGACCACTAGCAGGCACAGATACGCAGTATTTT.

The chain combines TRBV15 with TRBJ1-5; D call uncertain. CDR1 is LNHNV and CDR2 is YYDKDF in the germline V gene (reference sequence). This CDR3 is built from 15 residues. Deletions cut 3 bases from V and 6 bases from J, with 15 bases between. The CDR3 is CATSSERGGSQPQHF. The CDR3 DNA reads TGTGCCACCAGCAGCGAGCGGGGTGGATCTCAGCCCCAGCATTTT. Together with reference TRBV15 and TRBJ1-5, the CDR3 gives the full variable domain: DAMVIQNPRYQVTQFGKPVTLSCSQTLNHNVMYWYQQKSSQAPKLLFHYYDKDFNNEADTPDNFQSRRPNTSFCFLDIRSPGLGDTAMYLCATSSERGGSQPQHFGDGTRLSIL.

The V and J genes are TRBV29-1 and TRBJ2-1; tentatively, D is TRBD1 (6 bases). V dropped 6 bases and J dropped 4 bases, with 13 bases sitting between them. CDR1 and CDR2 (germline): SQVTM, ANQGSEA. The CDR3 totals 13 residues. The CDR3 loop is CSVAGTNYNEQFF. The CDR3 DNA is TGCAGCGTGGCCGGGACAAATTACAATGAGCAGTTCTTC.

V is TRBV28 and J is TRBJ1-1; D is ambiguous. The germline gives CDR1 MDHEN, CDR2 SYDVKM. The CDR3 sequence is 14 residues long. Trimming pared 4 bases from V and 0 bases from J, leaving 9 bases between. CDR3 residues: CASSSRGLNTEAFF. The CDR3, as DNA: TGTGCCAGCAGTTCGCGAGGGCTGAACACTGAAGCTTTCTTT.

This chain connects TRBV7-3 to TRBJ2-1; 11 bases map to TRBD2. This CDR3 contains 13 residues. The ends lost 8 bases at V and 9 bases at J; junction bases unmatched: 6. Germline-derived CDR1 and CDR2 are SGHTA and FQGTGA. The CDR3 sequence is CASSLAGGSEQFF. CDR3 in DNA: TGTGCCAGCTCGCTAGCGGGAGGTTCTGAGCAGTTCTTC.

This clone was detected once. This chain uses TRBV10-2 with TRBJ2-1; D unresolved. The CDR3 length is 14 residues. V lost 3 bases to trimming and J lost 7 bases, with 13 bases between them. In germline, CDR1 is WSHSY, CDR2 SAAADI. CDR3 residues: CASSERLGFNEQFF. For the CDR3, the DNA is TGCGCCAGCAGTGAACGTCTAGGCTTTAATGAGCAGTTCTTC.

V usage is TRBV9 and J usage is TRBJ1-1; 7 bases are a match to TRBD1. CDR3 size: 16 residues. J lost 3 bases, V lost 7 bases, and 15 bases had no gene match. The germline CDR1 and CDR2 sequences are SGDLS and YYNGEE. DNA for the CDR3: TGTGCCAGCTCTGAGGGGTCACAGGGGCGCGACACTGAAGCTTTCTTT. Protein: CASSEGSQGRDTEAFF.

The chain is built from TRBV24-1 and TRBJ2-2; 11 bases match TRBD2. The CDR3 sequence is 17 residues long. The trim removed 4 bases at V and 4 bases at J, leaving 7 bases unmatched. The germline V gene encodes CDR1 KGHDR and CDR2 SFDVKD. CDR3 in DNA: TGTGCCACCAGTGACCCTAGCGGGAGGTATGGCACCGGGGAGCTGTTTTTT. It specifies CATSDPSGRYGTGELFF.

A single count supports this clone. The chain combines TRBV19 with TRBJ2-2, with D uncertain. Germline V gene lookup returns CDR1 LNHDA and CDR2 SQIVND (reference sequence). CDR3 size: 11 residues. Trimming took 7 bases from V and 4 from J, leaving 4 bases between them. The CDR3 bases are TGTGCCAGTATATCCACCGGGGAGCTGTTTTTT. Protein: CASISTGELFF.

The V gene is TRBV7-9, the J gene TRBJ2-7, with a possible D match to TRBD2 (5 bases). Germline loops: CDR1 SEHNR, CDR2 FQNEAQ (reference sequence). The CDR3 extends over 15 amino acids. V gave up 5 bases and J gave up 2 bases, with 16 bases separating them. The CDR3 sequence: CASSRVGSATYEQYF. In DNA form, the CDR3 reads TGTGCCAGCAGCCGAGTGGGGAGCGCGACCTACGAGCAGTACTTC.

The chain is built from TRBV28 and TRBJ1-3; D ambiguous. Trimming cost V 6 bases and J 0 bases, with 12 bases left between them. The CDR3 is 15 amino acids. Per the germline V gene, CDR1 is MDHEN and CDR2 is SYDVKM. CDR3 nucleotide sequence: TGTGCCAGCAGCAACGACGGGATCTCTGGAAACACCATATATTTT. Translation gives CASSNDGISGNTIYF.

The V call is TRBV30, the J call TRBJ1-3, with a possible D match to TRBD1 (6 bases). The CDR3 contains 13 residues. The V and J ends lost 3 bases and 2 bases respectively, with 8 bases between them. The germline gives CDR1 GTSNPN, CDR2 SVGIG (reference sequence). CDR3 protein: CAWSTGTGNTIYF. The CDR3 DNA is TGTGCCTGGAGCACAGGGACTGGAAACACCATATATTTT.

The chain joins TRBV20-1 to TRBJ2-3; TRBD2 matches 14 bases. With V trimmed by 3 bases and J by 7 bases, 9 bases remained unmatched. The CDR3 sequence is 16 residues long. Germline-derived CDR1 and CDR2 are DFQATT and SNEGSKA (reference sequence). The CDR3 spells CSASTTSGRGMNTQYF. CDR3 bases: TGCAGTGCTAGTACGACTAGCGGGAGGGGAATGAATACGCAGTATTTT.

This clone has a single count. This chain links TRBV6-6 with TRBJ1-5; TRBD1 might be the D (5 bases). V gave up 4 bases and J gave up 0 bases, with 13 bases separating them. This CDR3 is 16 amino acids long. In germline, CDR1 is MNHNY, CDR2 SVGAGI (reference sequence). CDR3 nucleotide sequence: TGTGCCAGCAGTTCCCGCCAGGGAATTAGCAATCAGCCCCAGCATTTT. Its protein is CASSSRQGISNQPQHF.

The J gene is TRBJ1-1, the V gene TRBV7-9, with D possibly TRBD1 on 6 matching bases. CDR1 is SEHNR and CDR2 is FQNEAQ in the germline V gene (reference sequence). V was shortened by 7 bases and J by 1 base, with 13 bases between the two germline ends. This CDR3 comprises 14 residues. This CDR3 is CASTWGGANTEAFF. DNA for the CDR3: TGTGCCAGCACCTGGGGGGGGGCGAACACTGAAGCTTTCTTT. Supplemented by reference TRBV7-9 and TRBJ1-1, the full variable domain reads DTGVSQNPRHKITKRGQNVTFRCDPISEHNRLYWYRQTLGQGPEFLTYFQNEAQLEKSRLLSDRFSAERPKGSFSTLEIQRTEQGDSAMYLCASTWGGANTEAFFGQGTRLTVV.